This TCR beta chain came from a study of T cells in Graves' hyperthyroidism and ophthalmopathy. Points from the study as a whole: Most expanded thyroid clonotypes above 0.001 recurred in blood.

Amplified TCR beta CDR3 regions came from RNA transcripts. First-round RT-PCR targeting the TCR CDR3 was performed with the HTBI primer set. TCRdb re-called the multiplex PCR reads through MiXCR, storing one row per CDR3 protein. Altogether about 290,000 distinct CDR3 sequences are present, approximately 12% being singletons, with the ten largest covering almost 8%. There are many counts of this clonotype. The antigen is not known. V was clipped by 6 bases and J by 4 bases, with 15 bases between them. Germline CDR1 MDHEN, CDR2 SYDVKM. This CDR3 has 14 residues. The source of this sequence is a woman in her twenties or thirties with Graves' hyperthyroidism that later progressed to Graves' ophthalmopathy. Sequencing input: blood. The chain combines TRBV28 with TRBJ1-2; D is undetermined. In DNA, the CDR3 is TGTGCCAGCAGCTCCACGTGGGAAGGCTATGGCTACACCTTC. Protein product: CASSSTWEGYGYTF.